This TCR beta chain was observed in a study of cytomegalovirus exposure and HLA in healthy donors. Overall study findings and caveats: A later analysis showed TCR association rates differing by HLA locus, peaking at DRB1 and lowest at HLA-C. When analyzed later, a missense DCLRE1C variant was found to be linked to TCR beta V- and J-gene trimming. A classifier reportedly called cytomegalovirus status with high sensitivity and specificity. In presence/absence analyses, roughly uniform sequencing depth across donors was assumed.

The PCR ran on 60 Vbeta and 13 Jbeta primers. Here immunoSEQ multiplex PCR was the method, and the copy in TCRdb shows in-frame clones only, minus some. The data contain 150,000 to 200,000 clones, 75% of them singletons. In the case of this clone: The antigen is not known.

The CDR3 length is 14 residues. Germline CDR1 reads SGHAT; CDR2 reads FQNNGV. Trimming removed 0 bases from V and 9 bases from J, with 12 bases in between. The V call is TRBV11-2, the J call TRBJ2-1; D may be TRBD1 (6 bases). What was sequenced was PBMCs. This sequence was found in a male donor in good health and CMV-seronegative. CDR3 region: CASSLETGLSEQFF. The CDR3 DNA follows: TGTGCCAGCAGCTTAGAGACAGGTTTATCTGAGCAGTTCTTC.